A single sample is the source of the 22 T cell receptor beta chains below, sequenced in a study of post-analysis software for immune sequencing data. TCR beta cDNA libraries included unique molecular identifiers. TCRdb recomputed calls from the PCR reads with MiXCR, one row per CDR3 protein. The profile covers about 800,000 distinct CDR3 sequences, with about 32% appearing a single time and around 0.56% taken by the ten largest. The antigens these receptors bind are not known. Study results and limitations: Four to six TRBV segments were more frequent in patients than controls; TRBV5-6, TRBV5-1 and TRBV20-1 belonged to this group.

The sample taken for sequencing was blood. The receptor set was obtained from a girl aged 10-17 years with multiple sclerosis.

This clonotype was seen only a few times. This chain uses TRBV20-1 with TRBJ2-7; 8 bases are a match to TRBD1. V dropped 3 bases and J dropped 4; count of bases not matched to a gene: 2. Per the germline V gene, CDR1 is DFQATT and CDR2 is SNEGSKA (reference sequence). This CDR3 contains 12 residues. The CDR3 sequence: CSASDRGYEQYF. The DNA of the CDR3 is TGCAGTGCTAGTGACAGGGGTTACGAGCAGTACTTC.

This clonotype was recorded a few times. The chain couples TRBV27 to TRBJ2-5, with 9 bases that match TRBD2. TRBJ2-7 matches the DNA end more closely, so the J call is doubtful. The CDR3 consists of 14 residues. The germline gives CDR1 MNHEY, CDR2 SMNVEV (reference sequence). The CDR3 loop is CASSRGGRAHEQYF. The CDR3 nucleotides are TGTGCCAGCAGTCGAGGCGGGAGGGCCCACGAGCAGTACTTC.

This clonotype was observed a few times. The chain links TRBV20-1 to TRBJ2-5; D remains ambiguous. CDR1 and CDR2 from the germline V gene are DFQATT and SNEGSKA (reference sequence). This CDR3 spans 14 amino acids. V was cut by 5 bases and J by 5 bases, with 18 bases left in between. CDR3 region: CSAPSLVLVETQYF. The DNA for the CDR3 is TGCAGTGCTCCCAGCCTGGTCCTGGTGGAGACCCAGTACTTC.

This clonotype occurred a few times. V and J are TRBV25-1 and TRBJ1-5; 12 nucleotides match TRBD1. CDR3 length equals 16 residues. Germline CDR1 MGHDK, CDR2 SYGVNS. V trimming: 4 bases; J trimming: 5 bases; junction bases outside the gene matches: 6. CDR3 loop: CASSAPGQGAHQPQHF. The CDR3 DNA follows: TGTGCCAGCAGTGCTCCGGGACAGGGGGCACATCAGCCCCAGCATTTT.

The chain uses TRBV29-1 and TRBJ2-1; a possible D gene is TRBD2 (6 bases). CDR3 length: 13 amino acids. Germline loops: CDR1 SQVTM, CDR2 ANQGSEA. V lost 1 base to trimming and J lost 7 bases, with 11 bases between them. DNA for the CDR3: TGCAGCGTTGAAGCCCCTCGGGGGAATGAGCAGTTCTTC. Protein: CSVEAPRGNEQFF.

CDR3 in amino acids: CSAPTSGVTQETQYF. The CDR3 nucleotides are TGCAGTGCTCCGACTAGCGGGGTAACCCAAGAGACCCAGTACTTC. The J gene is TRBJ2-5, the V gene TRBV20-1; 11 bases are a match to TRBD2. CDR3 length equals 15 residues. V lost 5 bases, J lost 1 base, and 6 bases stayed unmatched. Germline lookup yields CDR1 DFQATT and CDR2 SNEGSKA (reference sequence).

V gene TRBV27 combines with J gene TRBJ2-5; D unclear. The CDR3 is 13 amino acids. The germline gives CDR1 MNHEY, CDR2 SMNVEV (reference sequence). V lost 2 bases to trimming and J lost 7 bases, with 11 bases between them. In nucleotides, the CDR3 is TGTGCCAGCAGTTTAAGCCTAGGCGGGACCCAGTACTTC. This sequence encodes CASSLSLGGTQYF.

For this clonotype: At one end the junction does not follow the germline gene, possibly because of a read error. V gene TRBV7-2 combines with J gene TRBJ2-3, with D perhaps being TRBD1 or TRBD2 (6 bases each). Germline V lookup: CDR1 SGHTA, CDR2 FQGNSA. This CDR3 comprises 16 residues. The CDR3 nucleotides read TGTGCCGGCAGCTTTGGGGGGCTTACCAGCACAGATACGCAGTATTTT. Translating gives CAGSFGGLTSTDTQYF.

J is TRBJ2-1 and V is TRBV9; TRBD2 matches 10 bases. Germline CDR1 reads SGDLS; CDR2 reads YYNGEE. The CDR3 has 16 residues. J was trimmed by 9 bases and V by 2 bases; bases with no gene match: 11. The CDR3 spells CASSVAWTSGGGEQFF. The CDR3 coding sequence is TGTGCCAGCAGCGTTGCATGGACTAGCGGTGGGGGTGAGCAGTTCTTC. The full variable domain, rest sourced from reference TRBV9 and TRBJ2-1, is DSGVTQTPKHLITATGQRVTLRCSPRSGDLSVYWYQQSLDQGLQFLIQYYNGEERAKGNILERFSAQQFPDLHSELNLSSLELGDSALYFCASSVAWTSGGGEQFFGPGTRLTVL.

In regard to this clonotype: A clone one base away is much larger, so this may be a read error. This chain uses TRBV7-9 with TRBJ2-5, with 8 bases fitting TRBD1. Per the germline V gene, CDR1 is SEHNR and CDR2 is FQNEAQ (reference sequence). The CDR3 totals 13 residues. CDR3 bases: TGTGCCAGCCGCTCGACAGGGGAAGAGACCCGGTACTTC. Translation gives CASRSTGEETRYF.

There are a few counts of this clonotype. J is TRBJ2-1 and V is TRBV10-3, with 7 positions matching TRBD2. This CDR3 is 14 amino acids long. CDR1 and CDR2 (germline): ENHRY, SYGVKD. The junction had 10 bases not matched to a gene; V was cut back by 8 bases and J by 6 bases. The CDR3 DNA sequence: TGTGCCATCGGTCAGGCGGGAGACTCCAATGAGCAGTTCTTC. It translates to CAIGQAGDSNEQFF.

This clonotype was seen a few times. The V gene is TRBV11-2, the J gene TRBJ2-5; perhaps TRBD1 as D (5 bases). Germline V gene lookup returns CDR1 SGHAT and CDR2 FQNNGV. V was trimmed by 1 base and J by 2 bases, leaving 11 bases between them. The CDR3 has 15 amino acids. This chain's CDR3 is CASSLVAGIQETQYF. In DNA, the CDR3 is TGTGCCAGCAGCTTAGTAGCAGGGATTCAAGAGACCCAGTACTTC.

Comments on this clonotype: The junction shows a germline mismatch at one end, possibly a read error. The chain has TRBV2 and TRBJ2-1, with D hard to call. Germline V lookup: CDR1 SNHLY, CDR2 FYNNEI. The CDR3 is made up of 14 amino acids. The CDR3 nucleotides are TGTGCCAGCAGTGATGGTCGGCTGCGGAATGAGCGGTTCTTC. Protein sequence: CASSDGRLRNERFF.

This clonotype has only a few counts. The rearrangement uses TRBV7-9 and TRBJ2-5; D uncertain. The germline V gene encodes CDR1 SEHNR and CDR2 FQNEAQ (reference sequence). V was shortened by 1 base and J by 1 base, with 13 bases between the two germline ends. The CDR3 runs 16 residues. The CDR3: CASSLGPTKSQETQYF. In DNA form, the CDR3 reads TGTGCCAGCAGCTTAGGACCTACGAAATCCCAAGAGACCCAGTACTTC. Supplemented by reference TRBV7-9 and TRBJ2-5, the full variable domain reads DTGVSQNPRHKITKRGQNVTFRCDPISEHNRLYWYRQTLGQGPEFLTYFQNEAQLEKSRLLSDRFSAERPKGSFSTLEIQRTEQGDSAMYLCASSLGPTKSQETQYFGPGTRLLVL.

This clonotype turned up a few times. The chain links TRBV20-1 to TRBJ2-3; the match to TRBD2 covers 11 bases. CDR3 size: 14 residues. Germline V gene sequence: CDR1 DFQATT, CDR2 SNEGSKA (reference sequence). J was trimmed by 0 bases and V by 8 bases; bases with no gene match: 4. The DNA of the CDR3 is TGCAGTCCGACTAGCGGGGCTAGCACAGATACGCAGTATTTT. Its protein product is CSPTSGASTDTQYF.

This clonotype was picked up a small number of times. The germline gene is not matched at one end of the junction; a read error may be the cause. The chain links TRBV6-2 or TRBV6-3 to TRBJ2-1; 10 bases map to TRBD2. Per the germline V gene, CDR1 is MNHEY and CDR2 is SVGEGT. This CDR3 contains 13 residues. CDR3 loop: CACSSSGSNEQFF. The CDR3 bases are TGTGCCTGCAGTTCTAGCGGGAGTAATGAGCAGTTCTTC.

This clonotype has only a few counts. This chain joins TRBV7-9 and TRBJ2-1; 10 bases are shared with TRBD2. The end of the DNA fits TRBJ2-7 better, so the J call may be wrong. The CDR3 is made up of 14 amino acids. Germline values: CDR1 SEHNR, CDR2 FQNEAQ (reference sequence). Here the CDR3 reads CASSVGLASNEQYF. Written as DNA, the CDR3 is TGTGCCAGCAGCGTGGGACTAGCGAGCAATGAGCAGTACTTC.

This clonotype showed up many times. The chain recombines TRBV4-2 with TRBJ1-2; D uncertain. Germline V gene data show CDR1 as LGHNA and CDR2 as YNFKEQ. The CDR3 is 15 amino acids. V lost 1 base and J lost 8, with 17 bases in between. The CDR3 nucleotides read TGTGCCAGCAGCCAAGGGGGAGATTGGCCTGGCGGCTACACCTTC. As protein: CASSQGGDWPGGYTF.

This clonotype has only a few counts. V is TRBV3-1 and J is TRBJ2-5; 7 nucleotides line up with TRBD1. V trimming: 5 bases; J trimming: 5 bases; junction bases outside the gene matches: 11. Germline CDR1 reads LGHDT; CDR2 reads YNNKEL (reference sequence). The CDR3 covers 15 residues. The CDR3 is CASSFTQGIGETQYF. Written as DNA, the CDR3 is TGTGCCAGCAGCTTTACACAGGGGATAGGCGAGACCCAGTACTTC.

This clonotype has more than one count but fewer than ten. The J gene is TRBJ2-5, the V gene TRBV20-1; TRBD2 matches at 10 bases. The CDR3 consists of 15 residues. Trimming removed 3 bases from V and 0 bases from J; junction bases left unmatched: 4. The germline gives CDR1 DFQATT, CDR2 SNEGSKA (reference sequence). The CDR3 sequence: CSASGAGGYQETQYF. The CDR3, as DNA: TGCAGTGCTAGTGGAGCGGGAGGGTACCAAGAGACCCAGTACTTC.

The chain combines TRBV20-1 with TRBJ1-2; no clear D gene. With 3 bases removed from V and 4 bases from J, the gap between germline ends came to 12 bases. This CDR3 has 13 residues. Germline CDR1 DFQATT, CDR2 SNEGSKA (reference sequence). CDR3 nucleotides: TGCAGTGCTAGCTTGGAAATTACCTATGGCTACACCTTC. Residues: CSASLEITYGYTF.

The chain combines TRBV6-5 with TRBJ2-1, with 9 bases identical to TRBD2. The CDR3 runs to 15 residues. In germline, CDR1 is MNHEY, CDR2 SVGAGI. J was trimmed by 0 bases and V by 6 bases; bases with no gene match: 3. The CDR3 is CASSPSGASYNEQFF. The CDR3 nucleotides read TGTGCCAGCAGCCCTAGCGGGGCCTCCTACAATGAGCAGTTCTTC.